Following are 6 T cell receptor beta chains from one sample sequenced in a study of CD8 T cells in Susac syndrome (dated by TCRdb to between 2018 and 2021). Library generation was performed with the immunoSEQ multiplex PCR assay. RNA was extracted using the RNeasy kit, and about 0.5 to 1 ug of the RNA was reverse transcribed with random hexamers. TCRdb itself trimmed the public reads at Q25 with fastp, ran MiXCR and retained productive beta chains. Under each unique CDR3 protein, matching rows form one entry showing the most common genes and DNA. For this sample there are around 170,000 distinct CDR3 sequences; 90% to 96% appear just once. The ten biggest clones cover around 0.12% of the sample. The sample consisted of CD4+ T cells from PBMCs. The source is a human donor with Susac syndrome.

In its sample, this clonotype was seen once. The chain recombines TRBV4-2 with TRBJ1-4; 8 bases match TRBD1. Per germline, CDR1 LGHNA and CDR2 YNFKEQ. The CDR3 sequence is 15 residues long. The trim removed 0 bases at V and 5 bases at J, leaving 2 bases unmatched. The CDR3 bases are TGTGCCAGCAGCCAAGAGGGACAGGACAATGAAAAACTGTTTTTT. It translates to CASSQEGQDNEKLFF.

The chain joins TRBV5-4 to TRBJ1-2, with 11 bases that match TRBD1. The CDR3 is 16 residues long. The V segment lost 4 bases and the J segment 8 bases; nucleotides outside the gene matches: 13. Germline V lookup: CDR1 SGHNT, CDR2 YYREEE (reference sequence). The CDR3 region has the DNA TGTGCCAGCAGCCATGACCGTGGACAGGGGGCGTTGGGCTACACCTTC. Protein product: CASSHDRGQGALGYTF.

This clonotype was seen only once. The chain joins TRBV12-3 or TRBV12-4 to TRBJ2-7, with 9 nucleotides matching TRBD1. The V gene end was trimmed by 7 bases and the J gene end by 3 bases; junction bases not matched to a gene: 16. The CDR3 consists of 17 residues. CDR3 loop: CASTRGAGTGLFYEQYF. CDR3 bases: TGTGCCAGCACCCGTGGGGCCGGGACAGGGCTTTTCTACGAGCAGTACTTC.

This chain joins TRBV28 and TRBJ1-6, with 7 nucleotides matching TRBD1. Germline trimming cut 4 bases from V and 7 bases from J; bases unmatched to any gene: 7. The CDR3 loop spans 15 amino acids. Germline V gene sequence: CDR1 MDHEN, CDR2 SYDVKM. The CDR3 reads CASSSFQGGNSPLHF. The CDR3, as DNA: TGTGCCAGCAGTTCTTTCCAGGGGGGAAATTCACCCCTCCACTTT.

In its sample, this clonotype was seen a few times. The V gene is TRBV18, the J gene TRBJ2-6; the match to TRBD1 covers 7 bases. Per germline, CDR1 KGHSH and CDR2 LQKENI. J was trimmed by 0 bases and V by 3 bases; bases with no gene match: 2. This CDR3 is built from 16 residues. CDR3 bases: TGTGCCAGCTCACCGACAGGGTTCTCTGGGGCCAACGTCCTGACTTTC. Protein: CASSPTGFSGANVLTF.

J is TRBJ1-6 and V is TRBV7-8; 9 bases agree with TRBD1. The CDR3 is made up of 14 amino acids. The germline V gene has CDR1 SGHVS and CDR2 FQNEAQ. After removal of 6 bases from V and 7 bases from J, the junction contained 4 bases not matched to a gene. This CDR3 reads CASRRDRDNSPLHF. Written as DNA, the CDR3 is TGTGCCAGCAGACGGGACAGGGACAATTCACCCCTCCACTTT. Supplemented by reference TRBV7-8 and TRBJ1-6, the full variable domain reads GAGVSQSPRYKVAKRGQDVALRCDPISGHVSLFWYQQALGQGPEFLTYFQNEAQLDKSGLPSDRFFAERPEGSVSTLKIQRTQQEDSAVYLCASRRDRDNSPLHFGNGTRLTVT.